The 30 T cell receptor beta chains presented below share a single source sample, sequenced in a study of T-cell memory formation after mild COVID-19. TCRdb redid the calling of the 5' RACE reads with MiXCR, one entry per CDR3 protein. The data hold roughly 240,000 distinct CDR3 sequences, with roughly 16% observed a single time. Sequencing input: PBMCs or a T cell subset sorted from them (not recorded which). These receptors originate from a man aged 18 to 30 who had mild COVID-19 (a few samples of this study predate the infection). Cell type and time point are not known.

This clonotype was picked up a small number of times. This sequence joins TRBV6-2 or TRBV6-3 and TRBJ2-2, with D maybe TRBD1 (5 bases). The V end was cut by 2 bases, the J end by 4 bases, with 14 bases between. Germline lookup yields CDR1 MNHEY and CDR2 SVGEGT. CDR3 length equals 16 residues. The CDR3 DNA sequence: TGTGCCAGCAGTTACGGGGCGTCCCCCTCCACCGGGGAGCTGTTTTTT. Translation: CASSYGASPSTGELFF.

This clonotype was seen a handful of times. This sequence joins TRBV5-1 and TRBJ1-2; 7 bases map to TRBD1. This CDR3 has 13 residues. J gave up 3 bases and V 3 bases, and 2 bases lay outside the gene matches. The germline V gene has CDR1 SGHRS and CDR2 YFSETQ. The CDR3 sequence is CASSSQGDYGYTF. The CDR3 DNA follows: TGCGCCAGCAGCTCCCAGGGGGACTATGGCTACACCTTC.

This clonotype was detected a few times. The chain couples TRBV29-1 to TRBJ2-1; 8 bases align to TRBD1. Germline V gives CDR1 SQVTM, CDR2 ANQGSEA. The CDR3 has 13 residues. V shed 6 bases and J 8 bases; nucleotides not matched to a gene: 9. CDR3: CSVSGTGLDEQFF. In DNA form, the CDR3 reads TGCAGCGTCTCCGGGACAGGCCTCGATGAGCAGTTCTTC.

This clonotype has more than one count but fewer than ten. The rearrangement uses TRBV6-5 and TRBJ2-4; TRBD1 might be the D (5 bases). The germline V gene has CDR1 MNHEY and CDR2 SVGAGI. The CDR3 spans 15 residues. Trimming took 4 bases from V and 9 from J, leaving 19 bases between them. CDR3 DNA: TGTGCCAGCAGTTTAAGTACAGGTCGCCGCGGCATTCAGTACTTC. This translates into CASSLSTGRRGIQYF.

This clonotype was detected a few times. The J gene is TRBJ1-2, the V gene TRBV10-3; 8 nucleotides match TRBD1. Looked up from germline, CDR1 is ENHRY and CDR2 is SYGVKD. The CDR3 totals 14 residues. J gave up 4 bases and V 3 bases, and 4 bases lay outside the gene matches. The CDR3: CAISDPGGSYGYTF. The CDR3 DNA reads as TGTGCCATCAGTGACCCAGGGGGCAGCTATGGCTACACCTTC.

The V call is TRBV27, the J call TRBJ1-5; the D is unclear. Trimming removed 6 bases at V and 0 bases at J, with 15 bases between. The length of the CDR3 is 16 residues. Germline-derived CDR1 and CDR2 are MNHEY and SMNVEV (reference sequence). CDR3 nucleotide sequence: TGTGCCAGCAGCCAATTTGGGCCCTTTAGCAATCAGCCCCAGCATTTT. Translating gives CASSQFGPFSNQPQHF.

The chain employs TRBV4-2 and TRBJ2-5; 8 bases line up with TRBD1. V trimming: 4 bases; J trimming: 4 bases; junction bases outside the gene matches: 5. Germline V gives CDR1 LGHNA, CDR2 YNFKEQ. The CDR3 spans 14 residues. CDR3 amino acids: CASSPRTGPETQYF. DNA for the CDR3: TGTGCCAGCAGCCCCAGGACAGGGCCAGAGACCCAGTACTTC.

The chain carries TRBV11-2 and TRBJ2-5; the D is unclear. Germline values: CDR1 SGHAT, CDR2 FQNNGV. Trimming removed 5 bases at V and 5 bases at J, with 15 bases between. The CDR3 has 14 residues. The CDR3 bases are TGTGCCAGCAGCATTAGGCATGTGGGGGAGACCCAGTACTTC. Translated, it gives CASSIRHVGETQYF.

Only a few counts were recorded for this clonotype. The V and J genes are TRBV7-9 and TRBJ2-5; D ambiguous. Trimming stripped 2 bases from V and 4 bases from J, with 20 bases between. Germline loops: CDR1 SEHNR, CDR2 FQNEAQ (reference sequence). The CDR3 loop spans 17 amino acids. The CDR3 nucleotides are TGTGCCAGCAGCTTATCGGCTTGGGGTGAGGAAGGAGAGACCCAGTACTTC. This gives the protein CASSLSAWGEEGETQYF.

The chain is built from TRBV28 and TRBJ1-4, with D possibly matching TRBD1 (5 bases). This CDR3 region has 13 residues. V lost 5 bases, J lost 8 bases, and 12 bases lay in between. CDR1 and CDR2 (germline): MDHEN, SYDVKM. The CDR3 spells CASSLGVLEKLFF. Written as DNA, the CDR3 is TGTGCCAGCAGTCTGGGGGTCTTGGAAAAACTGTTTTTT.

In its sample, this clonotype was seen a few times. This rearrangement joins TRBV7-3 to TRBJ2-3; 8 bases align to TRBD1. The CDR3 is made up of 17 amino acids. Germline V CDR1 and CDR2: SGHTA, FQGTGA. The V segment lost 2 bases and the J segment 1 base; nucleotides outside the gene matches: 8. The CDR3 DNA is TGTGCCAGCAGCTTAGGGACAGGCCCCCTGGGCACAGATACGCAGTATTTT. It encodes CASSLGTGPLGTDTQYF.

This clonotype was seen more than once but under ten times. The V gene is TRBV12-3 or TRBV12-4, the J gene TRBJ1-1; 7 bases line up with TRBD1. The trim removed 2 bases at V and 6 bases at J, leaving 3 bases unmatched. CDR3 length: 13 residues. The CDR3 sequence: CASSLRQGPEAFF. For the CDR3, the DNA is TGTGCCAGCAGTTTAAGACAGGGCCCTGAAGCTTTCTTT.

The chain combines TRBV5-1 with TRBJ2-3, with 8 bases identical to TRBD2. Germline V gene data show CDR1 as SGHRS and CDR2 as YFSETQ. The CDR3 consists of 15 residues. J gave up 8 bases and V 0 bases, and 8 bases lay outside the gene matches. The CDR3 DNA follows: TGCGCCAGCAGCTTGGAGGGTAGCGGGGAAGGTACGCAGTATTTT. As protein: CASSLEGSGEGTQYF. Full variable domain (outside the CDR3, taken from reference TRBV5-1 and TRBJ2-3): KAGVTQTPRYLIKTRGQQVTLSCSPISGHRSVSWYQQTPGQGLQFLFEYFSETQRNKGNFPGRFSGRQFSNSRSEMNVSTLELGDSALYLCASSLEGSGEGTQYFGPGTRLTVL.

The genes are TRBV4-3 and TRBJ1-2; possibly TRBD1 for D (5 bases). CDR3 length: 15 residues. CDR1 is LGHNA, CDR2 YSLEER, per germline. V shed 1 base and J shed 4 bases, with 13 bases lying between them. Here the CDR3 reads CASSQGSGTGYGYTF. The CDR3 DNA sequence: TGCGCCAGCAGCCAAGGCTCAGGGACGGGCTATGGCTACACCTTC.

V and J are TRBV27 and TRBJ2-3, with D hard to call. Trimming took 2 bases from V and 1 from J, leaving 13 bases between them. CDR1 is MNHEY, CDR2 SMNVEV, per germline (reference sequence). This CDR3 contains 16 residues. For the CDR3, the DNA is TGTGCCAGCAGTTTACGTAGTGTAGCAGGCACAGATACGCAGTATTTT. It specifies CASSLRSVAGTDTQYF.

The rearrangement links TRBV20-1 to TRBJ1-3; D is uncertain. Looked up from germline, CDR1 is DFQATT and CDR2 is SNEGSKA (reference sequence). The CDR3 runs to 14 residues. The V end lost 1 base, the J end lost 3 bases, and 10 bases lay between the germline ends. The CDR3: CSARVIGRGNTIYF. CDR3 nucleotide sequence: TGCAGTGCTAGAGTGATAGGACGTGGAAACACCATATATTTT.

With regard to this clonotype: This could be a read error, since a much larger clone is one nucleotide away. This chain joins TRBV9 and TRBJ2-1; D ambiguous. This CDR3 region has 13 residues. V lost 6 bases to trimming and J lost 5 bases, with 12 bases between them. CDR1 is SGDLS, CDR2 YYNGEE, per germline. The CDR3 protein is CASNPDTNNEQFF. DNA for the CDR3: TGTGCCAGCAACCCTGACACGAACAATGAGCAGTTCTTC.

This sequence joins TRBV4-2 and TRBJ1-3; a weak D match, TRBD1 (5 bases). This CDR3 has 15 amino acids. V lost 1 base and J lost 1, with 8 bases in between. Germline V gene sequence: CDR1 LGHNA, CDR2 YNFKEQ. In DNA, the CDR3 is TGTGCCAGCAGCCAAGGGGGCCTTTCTGGAAACACCATATATTTT. Translation: CASSQGGLSGNTIYF.

V gene TRBV7-8 combines with J gene TRBJ1-1, with unresolved D. The CDR3 runs to 16 residues. V lost 0 bases to trimming and J lost 4 bases, with 15 bases between them. The germline CDR1 and CDR2 sequences are SGHVS and FQNEAQ. The CDR3 reads CASSLARPGEGTEAFF. CDR3 nucleotides: TGTGCCAGCAGCTTAGCGCGCCCAGGTGAGGGCACTGAAGCTTTCTTT.

This clonotype was seen ten or more times. Here the CDR3 DNA reads TGTGCCAGCAGTTACTCCGGGTCTACAGATACGCAGTATTTT. Translating it yields CASSYSGSTDTQYF. The chain is built from TRBV6-6 and TRBJ2-3; D gene uncertain. Trimming cost V 0 bases and J 3 bases, with 7 bases left between them. The CDR3 is made up of 14 amino acids. Per germline, CDR1 MNHNY and CDR2 SVGAGI (reference sequence).

This clonotype was seen at least ten times. V is TRBV9 and J is TRBJ2-3, with a weak D call TRBD1 (5 bases). CDR1 and CDR2 (germline): SGDLS, YYNGEE. The CDR3 consists of 14 residues. V dropped 4 bases and J dropped 0 bases, with 9 bases sitting between them. The CDR3 DNA is TGTGCCAGCAGCTCAGCAGGGAGCACAGATACGCAGTATTTT. Its protein is CASSSAGSTDTQYF. The full variable domain, with the rest looked up from reference TRBV9 and TRBJ2-3, is DSGVTQTPKHLITATGQRVTLRCSPRSGDLSVYWYQQSLDQGLQFLIQYYNGEERAKGNILERFSAQQFPDLHSELNLSSLELGDSALYFCASSSAGSTDTQYFGPGTRLTVL.

This clonotype was recorded a few times. This sequence joins TRBV29-1 and TRBJ1-5; D unclear. Germline V gives CDR1 SQVTM, CDR2 ANQGSEA. Between the trimmed V and J ends, which lost 4 bases and 3 bases, there was a span of 10 bases. This CDR3 has 13 amino acids. In DNA form, the CDR3 reads TGCAGCGTTGGCGGTCAAGACAATCAGCCCCAGCATTTT. It encodes CSVGGQDNQPQHF.

This clonotype was seen a handful of times. The gene calls are TRBV15 and TRBJ2-7, with 10 bases identical to TRBD1. This CDR3 spans 14 amino acids. The J segment lost 5 bases and the V segment lost 1 base, leaving 2 bases of the junction unmatched. Germline loops: CDR1 LNHNV, CDR2 YYDKDF (reference sequence). CDR3: CATSRGQGADEQYF. As DNA, the CDR3 is TGTGCCACCAGCAGAGGACAGGGGGCCGACGAGCAGTACTTC.

A few counts support this clonotype. This chain connects TRBV6-5 to TRBJ2-1; D ambiguous. The CDR3 totals 12 residues. Trimming removed 6 bases at V and 9 bases at J, with 12 bases between. Germline V gene data show CDR1 as MNHEY and CDR2 as SVGAGI. CDR3 residues: CASRPTASEQFF. CDR3 nucleotide sequence: TGTGCCAGCAGACCTACCGCCTCTGAGCAGTTCTTC.

The V gene is TRBV4-3, the J gene TRBJ2-1; 8 bases are a match to TRBD2. V shed 11 bases and J 5 bases; nucleotides not matched to a gene: 20. From germline, CDR1 is LGHNA and CDR2 YSLEER. The CDR3 is made up of 17 amino acids. The CDR3 protein is CAHRGTRKTLGDNEQFF. The CDR3 DNA reads as TGCGCCCACCGGGGGACTAGAAAGACGCTTGGAGACAATGAGCAGTTCTTC.

The chain couples TRBV14 to TRBJ2-7; perhaps TRBD1 as D (6 bases). Germline V gene sequence: CDR1 SGHDN, CDR2 FVKESK. Trimming shortened V by 5 bases and J by 9 bases, and 17 bases separated the two germline ends. The CDR3 is made up of 13 amino acids. The CDR3 protein is CASSSSGRGLQYV. CDR3 DNA sequence: TGTGCCAGCAGCAGCTCTGGCAGGGGCTTGCAGTACGTC.

This chain uses TRBV4-3 with TRBJ2-2; D call uncertain. The CDR3 length is 15 residues. Germline-derived CDR1 and CDR2 are LGHNA and YSLEER. Trimming left V 1 base short and J 1 base short, with 7 bases between. CDR3 loop: CASSQGFRNTGELFF. DNA for the CDR3: TGCGCCAGCAGCCAAGGTTTCAGGAACACCGGGGAGCTGTTTTTT.

This clonotype appeared a few times. The rearrangement joins TRBV11-2 to TRBJ2-6; D gene ambiguous. V dropped 5 bases and J dropped 3 bases, with 8 bases sitting between them. This CDR3 comprises 14 residues. The germline V gene encodes CDR1 SGHAT and CDR2 FQNNGV. DNA for the CDR3: TGTGCCAGCAGCCGCGGTTATGGGGCCAACGTCCTGACTTTC. Translation gives CASSRGYGANVLTF.

Concerning this clonotype itself: This may stem from a read error, because a much larger clone lies one nucleotide away. The chain uses TRBV27 and TRBJ1-2, with D possibly being TRBD1 (6 bases). The CDR3 is made up of 13 amino acids. V gave up 4 bases and J gave up 10 bases, with 16 bases separating them. Germline lookup yields CDR1 MNHEY and CDR2 SMNVEV (reference sequence). DNA for the CDR3: TGTGCCAGCAGTTCCACAGGGACCCATGACTACACCTTC. This sequence encodes CASSSTGTHDYTF.

The chain employs TRBV5-1 and TRBJ1-1; 10 bases map to TRBD1. V gave up 5 bases and J gave up 4 bases; unmatched junction bases: 5. The CDR3 has 14 residues. Germline assignment: CDR1 SGHRS and CDR2 YFSETQ. CDR3 region: CASRWTGGSTEAFF. In nucleotides, the CDR3 is TGCGCCAGCAGGTGGACAGGGGGAAGCACTGAAGCTTTCTTT.